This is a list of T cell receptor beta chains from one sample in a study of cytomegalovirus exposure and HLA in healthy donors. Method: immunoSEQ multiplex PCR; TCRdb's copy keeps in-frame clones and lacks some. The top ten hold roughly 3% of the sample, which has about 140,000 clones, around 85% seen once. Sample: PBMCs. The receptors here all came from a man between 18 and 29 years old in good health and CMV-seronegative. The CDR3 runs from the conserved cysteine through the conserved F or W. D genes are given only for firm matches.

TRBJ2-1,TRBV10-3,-,CAIRPGGHYNEQFF,TGTGCCATCCGGCCGGGGGGCCACTACAATGAGCAGTTCTTC
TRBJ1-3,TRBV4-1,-,CASSQVRAGVRRGGNTIYF,TGCGCCAGCAGCCAAGTTAGGGCGGGTGTCCGGAGGGGCGGAAACACCATATATTTT
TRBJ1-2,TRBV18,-,CASSPRESGGYGYTF,TGTGCCAGCTCACCCCGGGAGTCCGGGGGCTATGGCTACACCTTC
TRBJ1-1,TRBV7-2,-,CASSLAKSTEEAFF,TGTGCCAGCAGCTTAGCGAAAAGCACCGAGGAAGCTTTCTTT
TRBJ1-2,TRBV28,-,CATLTVPSVSTGYTF,TGTGCCACTCTGACAGTCCCTTCCGTCTCTACCGGCTACACCTTC
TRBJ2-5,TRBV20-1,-,CSARLETQYF,TGCAGTGCTAGACTGGAGACCCAGTACTTC
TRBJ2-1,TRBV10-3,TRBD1,CAISDSGTGESGSYNEQFF,TGTGCCATCAGTGATTCCGGGACAGGGGAAAGCGGGAGCTACAATGAGCAGTTCTTC
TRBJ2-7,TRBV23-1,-,CASSQSGTFPYEQYF,TGCGCCAGCAGTCAGAGCGGGACATTCCCCTACGAGCAGTACTTC
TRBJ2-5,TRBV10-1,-,CASRGPRGRGVQETQYF,TGCGCCAGCAGGGGGCCTAGGGGGCGCGGGGTCCAAGAGACCCAGTACTTC
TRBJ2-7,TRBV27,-,CASTSTGNEQYF,TGTGCCAGTACGTCCACAGGGAACGAGCAGTACTTC
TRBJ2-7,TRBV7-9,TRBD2,CASSPLVAGGLYEQYF,TGTGCCAGCAGCCCTTTGGTGGCGGGAGGGTTATACGAGCAGTACTTC
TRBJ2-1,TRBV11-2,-,CASSFQGGSYNEQFF,TGTGCCAGCAGCTTCCAGGGGGGTTCCTACAATGAGCAGTTCTTC
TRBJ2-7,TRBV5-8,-,CATSPQGSYEQYF,TGTGCCACCAGCCCTCAGGGCTCTTACGAGCAGTACTTC
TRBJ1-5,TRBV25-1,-,CASSELTELQPQHF,TGTGCCAGCAGTGAACTAACAGAATTACAGCCCCAGCATTTT
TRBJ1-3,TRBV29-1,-,CSVEVGRTSGNTIYF,TGCAGCGTTGAGGTGGGCCGAACCTCTGGAAACACCATATATTTT
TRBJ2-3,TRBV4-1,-,CASSQEGRGGDTQYF,TGCGCCAGCAGCCAAGAAGGAAGGGGGGGAGATACGCAGTATTTT
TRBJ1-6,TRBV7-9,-,CASSGGRGSPLHF,TGTGCCAGCAGCGGCGGTCGGGGGTCACCCCTCCACTTT